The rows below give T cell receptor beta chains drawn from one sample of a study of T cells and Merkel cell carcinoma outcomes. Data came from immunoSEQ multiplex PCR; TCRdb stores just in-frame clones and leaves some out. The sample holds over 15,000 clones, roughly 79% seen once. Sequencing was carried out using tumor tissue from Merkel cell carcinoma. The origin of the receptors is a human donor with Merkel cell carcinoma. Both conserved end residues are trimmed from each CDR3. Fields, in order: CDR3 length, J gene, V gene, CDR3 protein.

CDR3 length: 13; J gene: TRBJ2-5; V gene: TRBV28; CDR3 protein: ASSLRGAGQETQY
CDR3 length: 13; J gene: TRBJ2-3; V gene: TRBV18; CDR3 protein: ASSPAGGYGTTQY
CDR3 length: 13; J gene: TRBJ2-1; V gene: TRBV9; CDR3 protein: ASSVRESSYNEQF
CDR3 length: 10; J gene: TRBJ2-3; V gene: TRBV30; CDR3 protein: AWTRSLDTQY
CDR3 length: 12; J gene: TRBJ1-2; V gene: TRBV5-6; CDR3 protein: ASSWGTGYDGYT
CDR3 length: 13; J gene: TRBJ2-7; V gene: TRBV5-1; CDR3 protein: ASSLTGTGFDEQY
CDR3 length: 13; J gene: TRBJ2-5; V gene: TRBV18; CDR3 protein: ASSPLAGAEETQY
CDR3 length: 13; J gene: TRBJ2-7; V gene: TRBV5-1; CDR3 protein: ASSLGGRGLYEQY
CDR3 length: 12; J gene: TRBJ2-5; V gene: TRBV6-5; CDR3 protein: ASSYSAGGETQY
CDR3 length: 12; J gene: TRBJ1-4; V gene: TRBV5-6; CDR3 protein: ASSLIATNEKLF
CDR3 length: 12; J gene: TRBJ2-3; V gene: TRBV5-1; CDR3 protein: ASSLESRTDTQY
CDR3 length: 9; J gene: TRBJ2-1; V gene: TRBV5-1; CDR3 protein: ASRQDNEQF
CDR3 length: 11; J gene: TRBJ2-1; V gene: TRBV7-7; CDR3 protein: ASSSGLDNEQF
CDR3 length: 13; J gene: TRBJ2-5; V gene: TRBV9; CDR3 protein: ASSLPRGGLETQY
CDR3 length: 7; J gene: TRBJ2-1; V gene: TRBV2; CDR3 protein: ASSVRQF
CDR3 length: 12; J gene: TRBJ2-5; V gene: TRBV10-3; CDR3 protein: AISEGRGQETQY
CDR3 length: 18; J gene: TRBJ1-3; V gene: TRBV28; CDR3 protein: ASSSSRQGGELYSGNTIY
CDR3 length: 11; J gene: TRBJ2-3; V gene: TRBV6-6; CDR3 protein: ATQRGGGDTQY
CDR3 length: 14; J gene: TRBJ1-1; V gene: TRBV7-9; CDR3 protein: ASRDPGLRWDTEAF
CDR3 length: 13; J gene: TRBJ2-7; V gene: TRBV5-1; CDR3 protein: ASSLRGRSAYEQY
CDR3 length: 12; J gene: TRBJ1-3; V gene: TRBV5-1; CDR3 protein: ASSPGQEGNTIY
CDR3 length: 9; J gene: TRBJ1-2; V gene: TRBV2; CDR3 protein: ASSLSYGYT
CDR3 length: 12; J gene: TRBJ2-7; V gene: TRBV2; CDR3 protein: ASSEVVGSYEQY
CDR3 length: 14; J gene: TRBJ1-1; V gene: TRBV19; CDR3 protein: ASSIGGQGVGTEAF
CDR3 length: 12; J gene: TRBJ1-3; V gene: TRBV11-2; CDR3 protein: ASSSRDRSNTIY
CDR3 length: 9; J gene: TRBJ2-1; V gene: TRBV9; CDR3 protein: ASSGLYEQF
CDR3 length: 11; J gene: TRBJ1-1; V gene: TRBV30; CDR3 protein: AWSVQTDTEAF
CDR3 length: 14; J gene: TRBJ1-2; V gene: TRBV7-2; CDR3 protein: ASSFFGDRVMRGYT
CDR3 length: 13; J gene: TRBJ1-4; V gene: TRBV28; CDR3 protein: ASSPGGAANEKLF
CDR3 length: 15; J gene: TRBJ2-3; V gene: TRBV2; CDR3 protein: ASSEGTSGGAIDTQY
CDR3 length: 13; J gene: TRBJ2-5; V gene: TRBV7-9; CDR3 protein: ASSSLGGGGETQY
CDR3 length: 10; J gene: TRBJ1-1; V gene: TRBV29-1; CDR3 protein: SVNTENTEAF
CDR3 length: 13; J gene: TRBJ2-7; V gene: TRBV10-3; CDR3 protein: AISESSSGKREQY
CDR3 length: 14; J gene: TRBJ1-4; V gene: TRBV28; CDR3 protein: ASSTTGQGRSEKLF
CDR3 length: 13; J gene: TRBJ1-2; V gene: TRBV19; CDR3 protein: ASSSGGNPNYGYT
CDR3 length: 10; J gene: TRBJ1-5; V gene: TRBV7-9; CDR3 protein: ATSDGGQPQH
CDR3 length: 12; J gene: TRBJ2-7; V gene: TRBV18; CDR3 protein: ASSPSQGGYEQY
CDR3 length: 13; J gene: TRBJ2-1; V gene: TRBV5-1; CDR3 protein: ASSLSSGGGDEQF
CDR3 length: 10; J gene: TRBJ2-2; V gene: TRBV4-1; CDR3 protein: ASSRNTGELF
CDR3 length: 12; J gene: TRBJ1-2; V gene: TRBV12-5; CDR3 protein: ASGLDRSHYGYT
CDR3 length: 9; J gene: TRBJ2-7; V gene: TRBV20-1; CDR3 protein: SAFQTPEQY
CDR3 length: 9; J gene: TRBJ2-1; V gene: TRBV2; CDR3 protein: ASNTNNEQF
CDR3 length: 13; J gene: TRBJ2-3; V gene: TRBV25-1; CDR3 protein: ASSESAEVGDTQY
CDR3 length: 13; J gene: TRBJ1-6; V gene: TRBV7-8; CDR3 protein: ASSLVRDGTSPLH
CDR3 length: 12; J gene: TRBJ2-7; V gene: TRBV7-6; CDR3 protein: ASSSHSSSYEQY